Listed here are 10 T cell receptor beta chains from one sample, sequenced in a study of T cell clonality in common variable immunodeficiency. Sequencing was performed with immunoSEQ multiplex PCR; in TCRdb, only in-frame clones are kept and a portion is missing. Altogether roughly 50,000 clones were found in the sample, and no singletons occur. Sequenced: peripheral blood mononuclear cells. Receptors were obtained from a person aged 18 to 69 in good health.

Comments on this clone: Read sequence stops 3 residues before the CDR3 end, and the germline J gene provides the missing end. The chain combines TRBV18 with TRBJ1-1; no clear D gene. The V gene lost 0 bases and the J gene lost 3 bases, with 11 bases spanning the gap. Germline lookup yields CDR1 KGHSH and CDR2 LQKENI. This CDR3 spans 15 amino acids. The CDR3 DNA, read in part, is TGTGCCAGCTCACCACCTTCCAGGCAGGACACTGAA. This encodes CASSPPSRQDTE. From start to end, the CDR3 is CASSPPSRQDTEAFF.

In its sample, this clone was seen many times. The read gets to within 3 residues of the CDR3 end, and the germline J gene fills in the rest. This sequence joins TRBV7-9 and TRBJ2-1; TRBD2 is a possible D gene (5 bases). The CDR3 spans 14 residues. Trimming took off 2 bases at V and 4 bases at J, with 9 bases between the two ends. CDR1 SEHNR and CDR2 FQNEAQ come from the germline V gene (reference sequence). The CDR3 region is CASSLTDLYNEQFF. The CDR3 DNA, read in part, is TGTGCCAGCAGCTTAACGGACTTGTACAATGAG.

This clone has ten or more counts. This CDR3 reads CASTTSREPSYEQYF. Incomplete CDR3 DNA: TGTGCCAGCACCACTAGCCGGGAACCCTCCTACGAG. The chain uses TRBV12-3 or TRBV12-4 and TRBJ2-7, with a tentative D call TRBD2 (6 bases). The read stops 3 residues short of the end of the CDR3; the missing end is completed from the germline J gene. CDR3 length: 15 amino acids. Trimming took off 7 bases at V and 0 bases at J, with 16 bases between the two ends.

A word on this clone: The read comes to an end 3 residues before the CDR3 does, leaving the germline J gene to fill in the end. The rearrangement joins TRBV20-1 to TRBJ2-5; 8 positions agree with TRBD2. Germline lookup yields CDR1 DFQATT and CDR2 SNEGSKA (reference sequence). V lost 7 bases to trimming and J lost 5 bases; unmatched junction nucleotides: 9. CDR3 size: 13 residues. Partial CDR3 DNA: TGCAGTGTGCCGGGACTAGGGTTGGAGACC. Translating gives CSVPGLGLET. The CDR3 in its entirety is CSVPGLGLETQYF.

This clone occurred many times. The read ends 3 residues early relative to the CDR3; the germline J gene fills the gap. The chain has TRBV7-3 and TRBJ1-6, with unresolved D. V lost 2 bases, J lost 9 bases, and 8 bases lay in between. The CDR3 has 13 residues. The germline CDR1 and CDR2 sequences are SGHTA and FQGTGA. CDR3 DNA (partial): TGTGCCAGCAGCTTAGAATTCGGTTCACCC. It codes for CASSLEFGSP. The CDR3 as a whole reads CASSLEFGSPLHF.

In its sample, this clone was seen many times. The CDR3 bases that were read are TGTGCCAGCAGCTTAAACCCCGCTAGCGGGGGGAGAGGGAATGAG. It specifies CASSLNPASGGRGNE. The complete CDR3 sequence is CASSLNPASGGRGNEQFF. The chain couples TRBV7-3 to TRBJ2-1; TRBD2 matches 11 bases. The CDR3 end is not reached by the read, which stops 3 residues before it; the germline J gene fills it in. This CDR3 has 18 amino acids. CDR1 and CDR2 (germline): SGHTA, FQGTGA. Trimming removed 1 base from V and 7 bases from J; junction bases left unmatched: 12.

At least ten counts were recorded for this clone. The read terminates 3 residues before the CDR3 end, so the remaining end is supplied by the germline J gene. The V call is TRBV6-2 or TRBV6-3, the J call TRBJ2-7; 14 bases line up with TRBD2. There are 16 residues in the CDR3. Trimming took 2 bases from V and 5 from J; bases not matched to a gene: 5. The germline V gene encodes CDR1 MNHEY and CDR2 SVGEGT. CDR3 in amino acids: CASSYLGLAGENEQYF. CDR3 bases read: TGTGCCAGCAGTTACCTGGGACTAGCGGGAGAGAACGAG.

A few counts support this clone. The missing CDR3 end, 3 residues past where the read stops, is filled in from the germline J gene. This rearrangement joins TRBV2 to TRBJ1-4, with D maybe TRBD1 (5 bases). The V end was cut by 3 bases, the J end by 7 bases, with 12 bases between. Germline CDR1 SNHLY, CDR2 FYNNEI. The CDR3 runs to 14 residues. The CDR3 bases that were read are TGTGCCAGCAGTGACCAGGGATGGGCTGAAAAA. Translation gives CASSDQGWAEK. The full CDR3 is CASSDQGWAEKLFF.

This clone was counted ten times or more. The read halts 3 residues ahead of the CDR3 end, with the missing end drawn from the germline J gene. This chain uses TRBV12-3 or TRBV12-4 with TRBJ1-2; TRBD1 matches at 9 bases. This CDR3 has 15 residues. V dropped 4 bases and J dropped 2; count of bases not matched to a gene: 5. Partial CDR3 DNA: TGTGCCAGCAGTTCGGGACAGGGAGGGAACTATGGC. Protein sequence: CASSSGQGGNYG. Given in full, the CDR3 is CASSSGQGGNYGYTF.

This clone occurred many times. The chain's CDR3 is CSATGTMGSNQPQHF. CDR3 DNA (partial): TGCAGTGCTACCGGGACAATGGGAAGCAATCAGCCC. The chain carries TRBV20-1 and TRBJ1-5, with D possibly matching TRBD1 (6 bases). The CDR3 end lies 3 residues beyond the end of the read and is filled in from the germline J gene. Germline CDR1 is DFQATT and CDR2 is SNEGSKA (reference sequence). Trimming removed 4 bases at V and 1 base at J, with 14 bases between. The CDR3 is made up of 15 amino acids.